Listed here are 4 T cell receptor beta chains from one sample, sequenced in a study of CD8 T cells in Susac syndrome. The RNA, roughly 0.5 to 1 ug, was put through reverse transcription using random hexamers. TCRdb re-called the immunoSEQ multiplex PCR reads through MiXCR, storing one row per CDR3 protein. The sample lists some 200,000 distinct CDR3 sequences, around 93% occurring once. The sequencing input was CD8+ T cells from PBMCs. All receptors come from a human donor with Susac syndrome.

The genes are TRBV13 and TRBJ1-1, with D perhaps TRBD1 (5 bases). The V gene lost 5 bases and the J gene lost 0 bases, with 16 bases spanning the gap. The CDR3 is made up of 16 amino acids. Germline values: CDR1 PRHDT, CDR2 FYEKMQ (reference sequence). The CDR3 coding sequence is TGTGCCAGCAGCCCCGGACGGGGGAACATGAACACTGAAGCTTTCTTT. This codes for CASSPGRGNMNTEAFF.

CDR3 loop: CASSVARDRLSGANVLTF. The CDR3 nucleotides are TGTGCCAGCAGCGTAGCTCGGGACAGGCTCTCTGGGGCCAACGTCCTGACTTTC. The chain joins TRBV9 to TRBJ2-6; 8 nucleotides match TRBD1. The junction had 5 bases not matched to a gene; V was cut back by 0 bases and J by 0 bases. There are 18 residues in the CDR3. Germline V gives CDR1 SGDLS, CDR2 YYNGEE.

The chain carries TRBV10-3 and TRBJ1-1; D is undetermined. Per the germline V gene, CDR1 is ENHRY and CDR2 is SYGVKD. The CDR3 loop spans 14 amino acids. V lost 10 bases and J 1 base, leaving 16 bases between the germline ends. The CDR3 bases are TGTGCCACAAGAGTCGGACGGGAGAACACTGAAGCTTTCTTT. This codes for CATRVGRENTEAFF.

The chain carries TRBV30 and TRBJ2-1; D unclear. Per the germline V gene, CDR1 is GTSNPN and CDR2 is SVGIG (reference sequence). V lost 1 base and J lost 13, with 11 bases in between. This CDR3 region has 11 residues. This CDR3 is CAWSGPVGQFF. The CDR3 region has the DNA TGTGCCTGGAGTGGGCCCGTAGGTCAGTTCTTC. Full variable domain (missing parts from reference TRBV30 and TRBJ2-1): SQTIHQWPATLVQPVGSPLSLECTVEGTSNPNLYWYRQAAGRGLQLLFYSVGIGQISSEVPQNLSASRPQDRQFILSSKKLLLSDSGFYLCAWSGPVGQFFGPGTRLTVL.